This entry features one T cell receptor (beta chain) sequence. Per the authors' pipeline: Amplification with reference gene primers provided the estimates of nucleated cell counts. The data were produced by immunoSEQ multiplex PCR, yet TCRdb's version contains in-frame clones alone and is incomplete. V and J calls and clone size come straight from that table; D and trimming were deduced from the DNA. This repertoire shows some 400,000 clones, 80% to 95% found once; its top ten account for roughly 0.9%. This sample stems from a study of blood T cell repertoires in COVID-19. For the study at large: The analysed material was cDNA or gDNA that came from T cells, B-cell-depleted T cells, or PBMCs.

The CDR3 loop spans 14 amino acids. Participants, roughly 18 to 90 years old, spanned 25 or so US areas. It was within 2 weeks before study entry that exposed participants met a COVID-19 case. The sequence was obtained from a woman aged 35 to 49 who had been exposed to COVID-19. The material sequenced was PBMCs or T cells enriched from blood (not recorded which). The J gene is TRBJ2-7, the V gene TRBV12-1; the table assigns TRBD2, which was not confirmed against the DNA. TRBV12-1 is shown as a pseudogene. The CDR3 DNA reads TGTGCCAGCAGCTTTGTGGACTCTTCCTACGAGCAGTACTTC. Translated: CASSFVDSSYEQYF.